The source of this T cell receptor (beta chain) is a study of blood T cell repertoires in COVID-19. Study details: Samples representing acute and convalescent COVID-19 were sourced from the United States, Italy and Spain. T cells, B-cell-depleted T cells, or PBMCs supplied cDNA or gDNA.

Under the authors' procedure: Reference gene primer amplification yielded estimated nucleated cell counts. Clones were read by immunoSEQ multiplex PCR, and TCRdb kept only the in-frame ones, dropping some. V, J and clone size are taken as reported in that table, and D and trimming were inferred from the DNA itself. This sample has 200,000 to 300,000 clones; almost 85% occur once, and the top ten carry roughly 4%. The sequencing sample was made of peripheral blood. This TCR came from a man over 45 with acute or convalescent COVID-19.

The CDR3 here is CASSQSDSYSYNEQFF. The CDR3 bases are TGCGCCAGCAGCCAATCGGACAGTTACTCCTACAATGAGCAGTTCTTC. V is TRBV4-1 and J is TRBJ2-1, with D perhaps TRBD1 (6 bases). V was cut by 2 bases and J by 0 bases, with 11 bases left in between. CDR3 length: 16 residues. CDR1 and CDR2 from the germline V gene are MGHRA and YSYEKL.